This T cell receptor (beta chain) was identified in a study of blood T cell repertoires in COVID-19. Study in general: Acute-phase and convalescent COVID-19 samples originated in the United States, Italy and Spain.

Adults between roughly 18 and 95 years of age took part from about two dozen US areas. Symptom resolution, clearance, or two negative PCRs marked the recovered donors of Cohort 3. V lost 8 bases and J lost 3; bases outside the gene matches: 4. Germline CDR1 is MNHEY and CDR2 is SVGAGI. The CDR3 length is 14 residues. TCRdb keeps only in-frame clones here, not all; method: immunoSEQ multiplex PCR. The sample lists approximately 180,000 clones, 85% occurring once. This rearrangement joins TRBV6-5 to TRBJ2-1, with 10 bases matching TRBD1. This receptor was obtained from a man aged 40-50 years who had recovered from COVID-19. Sequencing input: PBMCs or T cells enriched from blood (not recorded which). CDR3 sequence (DNA): TGTGCCAGCGGGGGACAGGGGAACTACAATGAGCAGTTCTTC. Protein product: CASGGQGNYNEQFF.